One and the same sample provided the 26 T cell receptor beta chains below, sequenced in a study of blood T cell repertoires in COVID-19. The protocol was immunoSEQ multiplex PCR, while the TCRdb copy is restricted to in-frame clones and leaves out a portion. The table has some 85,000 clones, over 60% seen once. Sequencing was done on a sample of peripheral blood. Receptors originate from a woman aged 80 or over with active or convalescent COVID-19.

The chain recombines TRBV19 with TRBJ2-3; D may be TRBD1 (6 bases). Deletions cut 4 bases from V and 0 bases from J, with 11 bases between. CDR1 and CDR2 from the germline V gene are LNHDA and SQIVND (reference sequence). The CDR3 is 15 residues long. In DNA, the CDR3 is TGTGCCAGTAGTAAGTCGACAGGTAGCACAGATACGCAGTATTTT. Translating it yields CASSKSTGSTDTQYF.

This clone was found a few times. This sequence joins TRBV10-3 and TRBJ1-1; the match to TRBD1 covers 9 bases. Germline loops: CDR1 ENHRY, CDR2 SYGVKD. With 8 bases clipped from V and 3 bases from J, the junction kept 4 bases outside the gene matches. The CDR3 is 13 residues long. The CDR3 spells CAISTGGDTEAFF. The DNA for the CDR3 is TGTGCCATCTCGACAGGGGGGGACACTGAAGCTTTCTTT.

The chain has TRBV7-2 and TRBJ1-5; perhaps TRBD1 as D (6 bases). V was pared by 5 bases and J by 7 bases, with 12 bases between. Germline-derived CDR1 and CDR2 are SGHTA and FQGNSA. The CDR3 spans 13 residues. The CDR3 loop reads CASSIRGGQPQHF. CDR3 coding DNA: TGTGCCAGCAGCATTAGGGGGGGCCAGCCCCAGCATTTT.

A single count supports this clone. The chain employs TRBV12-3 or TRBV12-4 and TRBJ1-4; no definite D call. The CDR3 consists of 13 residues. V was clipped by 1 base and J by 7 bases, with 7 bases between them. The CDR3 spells CASSLGKPEKLFF. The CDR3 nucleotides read TGTGCCAGCAGTTTAGGCAAGCCTGAAAAACTGTTTTTT.

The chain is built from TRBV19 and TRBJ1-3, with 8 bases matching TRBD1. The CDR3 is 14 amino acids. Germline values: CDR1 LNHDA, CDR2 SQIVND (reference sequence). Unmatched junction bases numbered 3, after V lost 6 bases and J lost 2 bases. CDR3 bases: TGTGCCAGTAGCCCAGGGGGCACTGGAAACACCATATATTTT. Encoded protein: CASSPGGTGNTIYF.

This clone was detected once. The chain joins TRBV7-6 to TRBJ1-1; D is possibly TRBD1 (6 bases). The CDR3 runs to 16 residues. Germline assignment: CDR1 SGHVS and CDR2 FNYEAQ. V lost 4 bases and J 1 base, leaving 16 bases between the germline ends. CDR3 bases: TGTGCCAGCAGCTCAGGTTGGACAGTATCGAACACTGAAGCTTTCTTT. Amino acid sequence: CASSSGWTVSNTEAFF.

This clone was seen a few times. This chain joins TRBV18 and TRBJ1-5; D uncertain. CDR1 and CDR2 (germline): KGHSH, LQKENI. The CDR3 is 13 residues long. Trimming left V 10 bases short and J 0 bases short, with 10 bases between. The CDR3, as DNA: TGTGCCACAGCCGGGATTAGCAATCAGCCCCAGCATTTT. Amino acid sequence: CATAGISNQPQHF.

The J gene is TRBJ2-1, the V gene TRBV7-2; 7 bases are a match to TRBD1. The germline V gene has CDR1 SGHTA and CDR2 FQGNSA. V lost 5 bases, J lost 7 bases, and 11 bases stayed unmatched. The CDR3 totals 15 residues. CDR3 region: CASSTTWGRGNEQFF. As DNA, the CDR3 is TGTGCCAGCAGCACGACCTGGGGCAGGGGGAATGAGCAGTTCTTC.

CDR3 loop: CASGLVLSGGSGGELFF. The CDR3 coding sequence is TGTGCTAGTGGTTTGGTACTTAGCGGGGGTTCGGGCGGGGAGCTGTTTTTT. The chain uses TRBV12-5 and TRBJ2-2, with TRBD2 matching 9 bases. The CDR3 sequence is 17 residues long. Germline V gene lookup returns CDR1 LGHNT and CDR2 FRNRAP. The J segment lost 7 bases and the V segment lost 0 bases, leaving 9 bases of the junction unmatched. The variable domain in full, completed from reference TRBV12-5 and TRBJ2-2, reads DARVTQTPRHKVTEMGQEVTMRCQPILGHNTVFWYRQTMMQGLELLAYFRNRAPLDDSGMPKDRFSAEMPDATLATLKIQPSEPRDSAVYFCASGLVLSGGSGGELFFGEGSRLTVL.

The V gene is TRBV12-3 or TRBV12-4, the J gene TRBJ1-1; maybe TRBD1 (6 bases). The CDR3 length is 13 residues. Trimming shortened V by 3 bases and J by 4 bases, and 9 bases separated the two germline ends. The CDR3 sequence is CASSLRGSTEAFF. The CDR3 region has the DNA TGTGCCAGCAGTTTGAGGGGGAGCACTGAAGCTTTCTTT.

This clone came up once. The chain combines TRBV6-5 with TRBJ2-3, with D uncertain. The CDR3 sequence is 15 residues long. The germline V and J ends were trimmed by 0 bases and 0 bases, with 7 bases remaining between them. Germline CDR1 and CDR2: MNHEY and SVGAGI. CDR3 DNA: TGTGCCAGCAGTTACTCGGCTAGAAGCACAGATACGCAGTATTTT. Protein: CASSYSARSTDTQYF.

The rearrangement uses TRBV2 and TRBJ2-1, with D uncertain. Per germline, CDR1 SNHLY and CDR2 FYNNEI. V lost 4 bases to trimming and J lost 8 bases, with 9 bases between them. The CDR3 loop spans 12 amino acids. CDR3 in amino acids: CASSVYFDEQFF. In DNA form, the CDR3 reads TGTGCCAGCAGTGTATATTTCGATGAGCAGTTCTTC.

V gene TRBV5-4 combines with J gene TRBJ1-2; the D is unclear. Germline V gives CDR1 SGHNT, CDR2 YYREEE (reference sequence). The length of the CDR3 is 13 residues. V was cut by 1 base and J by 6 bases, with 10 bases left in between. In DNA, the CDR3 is TGTGCCAGCAGCTTGAGTATGGCAGATGGCTACACCTTC. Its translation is CASSLSMADGYTF.

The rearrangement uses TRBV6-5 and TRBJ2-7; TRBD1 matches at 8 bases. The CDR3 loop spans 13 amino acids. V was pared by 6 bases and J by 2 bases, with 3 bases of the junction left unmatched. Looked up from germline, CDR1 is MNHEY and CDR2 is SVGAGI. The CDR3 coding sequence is TGTGCCAGCAGGAGACAGGGGCCCTACGAGCAGTACTTC. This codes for CASRRQGPYEQYF.

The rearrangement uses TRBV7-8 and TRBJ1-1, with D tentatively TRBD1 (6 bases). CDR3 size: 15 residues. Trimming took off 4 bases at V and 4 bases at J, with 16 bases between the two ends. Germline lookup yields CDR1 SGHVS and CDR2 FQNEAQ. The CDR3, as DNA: TGTGCCAGCAGCTCGACGACCTGGGGGCGCACTGAAGCTTTCTTT. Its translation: CASSSTTWGRTEAFF. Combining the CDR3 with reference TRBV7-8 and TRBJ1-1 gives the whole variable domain GAGVSQSPRYKVAKRGQDVALRCDPISGHVSLFWYQQALGQGPEFLTYFQNEAQLDKSGLPSDRFFAERPEGSVSTLKIQRTQQEDSAVYLCASSSTTWGRTEAFFGQGTRLTVV.

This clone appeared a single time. The CDR3 region is CASSLRQGGEAEQFF. CDR3 sequence (DNA): TGTGCCAGCAGCTTGCGGCAGGGGGGAGAAGCGGAGCAGTTCTTC. The genes are TRBV5-8 and TRBJ2-1; TRBD1 is a possible D gene (7 bases). V shed 1 base and J shed 10 bases, with 18 bases lying between them. Germline values: CDR1 SGHTS, CDR2 YDEGEE. The CDR3 extends over 15 amino acids.

The CDR3 DNA follows: TGTGCCAGCAGCCCGAGACATCCCGGGGCCAACGTCCTGACTTTC. Its protein is CASSPRHPGANVLTF. The chain joins TRBV7-2 to TRBJ2-6, with D hard to call. The germline CDR1 and CDR2 sequences are SGHTA and FQGNSA. Trimming cost V 5 bases and J 4 bases, with 12 bases left between them. The CDR3 has 15 amino acids.

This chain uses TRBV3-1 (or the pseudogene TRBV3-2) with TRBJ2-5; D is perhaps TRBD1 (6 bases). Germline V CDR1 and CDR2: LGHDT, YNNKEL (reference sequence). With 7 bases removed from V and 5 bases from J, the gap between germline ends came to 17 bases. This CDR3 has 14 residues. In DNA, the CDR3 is TGTGCCAGCAAATCCAGGGGTGATATGGAGACCCAGTACTTC. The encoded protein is CASKSRGDMETQYF.

The CDR3 nucleotides are TGTGCCAGCAGCCAGGAAGTAGGGGGAGATACGCAGTATTTT. Residues: CASSQEVGGDTQYF. The chain combines TRBV3-1 (or the pseudogene TRBV3-2) with TRBJ2-3; tentatively, D is TRBD1 (6 bases). V was clipped by 3 bases and J by 5 bases, with 12 bases between them. This CDR3 spans 14 amino acids. Germline assignment: CDR1 LGHDT and CDR2 YNNKEL (reference sequence).

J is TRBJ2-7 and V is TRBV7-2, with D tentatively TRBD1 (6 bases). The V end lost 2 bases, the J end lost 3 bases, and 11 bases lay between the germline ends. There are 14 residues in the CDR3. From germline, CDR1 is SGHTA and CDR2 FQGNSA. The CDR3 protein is CASSLRRGFYEQYF. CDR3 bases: TGTGCCAGCAGCTTACGCAGGGGCTTCTACGAGCAGTACTTC. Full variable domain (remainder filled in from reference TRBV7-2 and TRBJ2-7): GAGVSQSPSNKVTEKGKDVELRCDPISGHTALYWYRQSLGQGLEFLIYFQGNSAPDKSGLPSDRFSAERTGGSVSTLTIQRTQQEDSAVYLCASSLRRGFYEQYFGPGTRLTVT.

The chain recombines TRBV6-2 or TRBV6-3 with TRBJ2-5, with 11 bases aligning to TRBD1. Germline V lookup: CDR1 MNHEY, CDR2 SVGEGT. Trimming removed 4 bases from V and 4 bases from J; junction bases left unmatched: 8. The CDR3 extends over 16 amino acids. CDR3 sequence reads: CASSSRTGGMGETQYF. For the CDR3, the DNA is TGTGCCAGCAGTTCGAGGACAGGGGGCATGGGAGAGACCCAGTACTTC.

In DNA, the CDR3 is TGTGCCAGCAGCTCAGAACGAAACACCATATATTTT. It translates to CASSSERNTIYF. The V and J genes are TRBV7-9 and TRBJ1-3; no clear D. Trimming left V 4 bases short and J 5 bases short, with 6 bases between. The CDR3 totals 12 residues. Germline V gene data show CDR1 as SEHNR and CDR2 as FQNEAQ (reference sequence).

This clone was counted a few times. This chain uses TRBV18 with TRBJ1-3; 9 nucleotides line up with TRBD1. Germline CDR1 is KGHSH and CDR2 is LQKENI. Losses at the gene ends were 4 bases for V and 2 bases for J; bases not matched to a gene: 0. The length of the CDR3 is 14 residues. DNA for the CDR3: TGTGCCAGCTCACGGACAGGGGCTGGAAACACCATATATTTT. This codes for CASSRTGAGNTIYF.

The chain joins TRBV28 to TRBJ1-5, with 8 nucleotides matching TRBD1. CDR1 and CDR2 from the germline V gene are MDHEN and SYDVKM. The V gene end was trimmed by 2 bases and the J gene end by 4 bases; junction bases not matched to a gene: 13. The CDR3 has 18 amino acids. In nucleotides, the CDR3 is TGTGCCAGCAGTTTAACCTCTCTACAGACAGGGGAGAATCAGCCCCAGCATTTT. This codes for CASSLTSLQTGENQPQHF.

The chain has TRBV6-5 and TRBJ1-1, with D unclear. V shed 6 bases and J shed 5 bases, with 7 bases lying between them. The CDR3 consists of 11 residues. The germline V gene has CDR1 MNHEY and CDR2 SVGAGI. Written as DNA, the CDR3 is TGTGCCAGCAGACGGGGAACTGAAGCTTTCTTT. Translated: CASRRGTEAFF.

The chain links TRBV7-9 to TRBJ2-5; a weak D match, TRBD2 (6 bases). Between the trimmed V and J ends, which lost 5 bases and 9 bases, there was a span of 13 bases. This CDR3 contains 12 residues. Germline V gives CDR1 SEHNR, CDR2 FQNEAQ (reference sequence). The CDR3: CASSRQTRAQYF. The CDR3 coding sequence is TGTGCCAGCAGCCGACAGACTAGGGCCCAGTACTTC.